A single sample is the source of the 21 T cell receptor beta chains below, sequenced in a study of T cells in localized non-small cell lung cancer (TCRdb year 2020). Receptor libraries were prepared by the immunoSEQ multiplex PCR assay. The clones in this table, taken by TCRdb from immuneACCESS, are in-frame only. Not every clone is retained; where verified, under half of the shortfall comes from an unresolved V gene, and the cause of the rest is unknown. Counted in this sample were around 92,000 clones; approximately 91% of them appeared once. The ten most abundant clones make up 4.1% of the sample. The sequences come from PBMCs, collected before any cancer treatment. These receptors all stem from a woman aged 40-75 years with stage II squamous cell lung carcinoma.

This clone was seen only once. The chain couples TRBV28 to TRBJ2-5; D possibly matches TRBD1 or TRBD2 (5 bases each). Trimming removed 7 bases at V and 0 bases at J, with 12 bases between. The CDR3 spans 14 residues. The germline V gene encodes CDR1 MDHEN and CDR2 SYDVKM. CDR3 loop: CASIQGPYQETQYF. In nucleotides, the CDR3 is TGTGCCAGCATCCAGGGACCGTACCAAGAGACCCAGTACTTC.

The genes are TRBV11-2 and TRBJ2-3; D assignment may be TRBD1 or TRBD2 (5 bases each). The germline V gene has CDR1 SGHAT and CDR2 FQNNGV. The CDR3 is 14 amino acids. V gave up 3 bases and J gave up 2 bases, with 9 bases separating them. The CDR3 loop reads CASSLRGFTDTQYF. As DNA, the CDR3 is TGTGCCAGCAGCTTGAGGGGATTCACAGATACGCAGTATTTT.

The rearrangement joins TRBV19 to TRBJ1-6; tentative D call: TRBD1 (5 bases). Trimming cost V 11 bases and J 8 bases, with 19 bases left between them. Germline lookup yields CDR1 LNHDA and CDR2 SQIVND (reference sequence). The CDR3 length is 14 residues. The CDR3 is CASNVEGIHSPLHF. The CDR3 DNA sequence: TGTGCCTCAAACGTGGAGGGGATTCATTCACCCCTCCACTTT.

This rearrangement joins TRBV28 to TRBJ2-5; 8 nucleotides align to TRBD2. This CDR3 is 16 amino acids long. Germline V gives CDR1 MDHEN, CDR2 SYDVKM. V was clipped by 4 bases and J by 4 bases; unmatched bases: 11. DNA for the CDR3: TGTGCCAGCAGTTCAGCGGGGGCACTCGGAGGAGAGACCCAGTACTTC. This translates into CASSSAGALGGETQYF.

The rearrangement joins TRBV28 to TRBJ1-2; D not resolved. CDR1 is MDHEN, CDR2 SYDVKM, per germline. The CDR3 loop spans 15 amino acids. V gave up 1 base and J gave up 1 base, with 10 bases separating them. CDR3 amino acids: CASSLYDGVNYGYTF. The CDR3 DNA reads TGTGCCAGCAGTTTATACGACGGGGTTAACTATGGCTACACCTTC.

This chain uses TRBV6-5 with TRBJ1-1, with TRBD1 as a possible D gene (5 bases). The CDR3 covers 15 residues. Germline values: CDR1 MNHEY, CDR2 SVGAGI. V dropped 11 bases and J dropped 2 bases, with 21 bases sitting between them. The CDR3 nucleotides read TGTGCCGTTTTGCCCGGGGGTATGGTTAACACTGAAGCTTTCTTT. Its translation: CAVLPGGMVNTEAFF.

The chain combines TRBV7-2 with TRBJ2-1; no firm D call. The CDR3 has 19 residues. Trimming removed 1 base from V and 0 bases from J, with 19 bases in between. CDR1 SGHTA and CDR2 FQGNSA come from the germline V gene. The CDR3 loop is CASSLDVFSAASSYNEQFF. Here the CDR3 DNA reads TGTGCCAGCAGCTTAGACGTTTTTTCTGCTGCGAGCTCCTACAATGAGCAGTTCTTC.

The genes are TRBV7-8 and TRBJ1-2, with 7 nucleotides matching TRBD1. Germline CDR1 SGHVS, CDR2 FQNEAQ. CDR3 size: 14 residues. V shed 2 bases and J 8 bases; nucleotides not matched to a gene: 8. CDR3 region: CASSLNPDRVGYTF. DNA of the CDR3: TGTGCCAGCAGCTTAAACCCTGACAGGGTAGGCTACACCTTC.

V is TRBV19 and J is TRBJ2-1; 12 positions match TRBD2. Germline V gene data show CDR1 as LNHDA and CDR2 as SQIVND (reference sequence). CDR3 length: 18 residues. With 0 bases clipped from V and 6 bases from J, the junction kept 9 bases outside the gene matches. The chain's CDR3 is CASSIEEGLAGALNEQFF. Written as DNA, the CDR3 is TGTGCCAGTAGTATAGAAGAGGGACTAGCGGGTGCCCTCAATGAGCAGTTCTTC.

This clone appeared a single time. The rearrangement links TRBV6-1 to TRBJ1-3, with D hard to call. The germline CDR1 and CDR2 sequences are MNHNS and SASEGT. The CDR3 is 14 amino acids. Trimming took 8 bases from V and 4 from J, leaving 15 bases between them. CDR3 sequence reads: CASLPSGLGNTIYF. In DNA, the CDR3 is TGTGCCAGCCTCCCTTCGGGGTTGGGAAACACCATATATTTT.

The chain combines TRBV6-5 with TRBJ1-3, with 8 bases aligning to TRBD1. Germline V gene data show CDR1 as MNHEY and CDR2 as SVGAGI. The CDR3 contains 15 residues. Unmatched junction bases numbered 7, after V lost 5 bases and J lost 4 bases. The CDR3: CASSALQGGGNTIYF. Written as DNA, the CDR3 is TGTGCCAGCAGTGCCCTACAGGGGGGAGGAAACACCATATATTTT.

The rearrangement uses TRBV2 and TRBJ1-2; 9 bases fit TRBD1. The germline V gene encodes CDR1 SNHLY and CDR2 FYNNEI. The trim removed 6 bases at V and 8 bases at J, leaving 7 bases unmatched. The CDR3 sequence is 13 residues long. The CDR3 DNA reads TGTGCCAGCAGGGCCGGGACAGGGTGGGGCTACACCTTC. It is translated as CASRAGTGWGYTF.

The rearrangement uses TRBV5-4 and TRBJ1-2; 7 positions agree with TRBD1. Germline trimming cut 1 base from V and 5 bases from J; bases unmatched to any gene: 5. The CDR3 length is 14 residues. Germline CDR1 reads SGHNT; CDR2 reads YYREEE (reference sequence). Here the CDR3 reads CASSLQGGGYGYTF. The DNA of the CDR3 is TGTGCCAGCAGCTTGCAGGGGGGAGGATATGGCTACACCTTC.

The chain joins TRBV7-9 to TRBJ1-2; D unclear. This CDR3 spans 14 amino acids. Trimming removed 5 bases from V and 1 base from J, with 11 bases in between. Per germline, CDR1 SEHNR and CDR2 FQNEAQ (reference sequence). In nucleotides, the CDR3 is TGTGCCAGCAGCGGAGAACCCAGTAACTATGGCTACACCTTC. This gives the protein CASSGEPSNYGYTF.

With respect to this clone: Other DNA sequences in the same sample also yield this CDR3. The rearrangement links TRBV30 to TRBJ1-4, with D maybe TRBD1 (5 bases). V gave up 3 bases and J gave up 0 bases, with 5 bases separating them. This CDR3 spans 13 amino acids. CDR1 and CDR2 (germline): GTSNPN, SVGIG (reference sequence). CDR3 region: CAWRGATNEKLFF. CDR3 in DNA: TGTGCCTGGAGGGGGGCAACTAATGAAAAACTGTTTTTT.

The V call is TRBV6-6, the J call TRBJ2-7, with TRBD1 matching 7 bases. This CDR3 contains 14 residues. Per germline, CDR1 MNHNY and CDR2 SVGAGI (reference sequence). V shed 7 bases and J 3 bases; nucleotides not matched to a gene: 9. The CDR3 loop reads CASTPGQTYYEQYF. The CDR3 nucleotides are TGTGCCAGCACCCCGGGACAGACCTACTACGAGCAGTACTTC.

The chain carries TRBV6-4 and TRBJ2-1; TRBD1 is a possible D gene (5 bases). Per the germline V gene, CDR1 is MRHNA and CDR2 is SNTAGT. This CDR3 is 11 amino acids long. The V and J ends lost 3 bases and 12 bases respectively, with 9 bases between them. CDR3 protein: CASSEGPGQFF. DNA of the CDR3: TGTGCCAGCAGTGAGGGGCCTGGGCAGTTCTTC.

V usage is TRBV13 and J usage is TRBJ2-2, with a possible D match to TRBD1 (6 bases). V lost 5 bases, J lost 1 base, and 11 bases lay in between. The CDR3 runs to 15 residues. Germline V gives CDR1 PRHDT, CDR2 FYEKMQ (reference sequence). The DNA of the CDR3 is TGTGCCAGCAGCCCGGGACACATGAACACCGGGGAGCTGTTTTTT. Translating gives CASSPGHMNTGELFF.

The chain carries TRBV19 and TRBJ1-2; weak D call: TRBD1 (5 bases). The CDR3 runs to 12 residues. The ends were cut back, 6 bases at V and 6 bases at J, with 11 bases in the middle. Germline V gene data show CDR1 as LNHDA and CDR2 as SQIVND (reference sequence). CDR3 bases: TGTGCCAGTAGAACGGGACTCGATGGCTACACCTTC. Amino acids: CASRTGLDGYTF.

The genes are TRBV18 and TRBJ2-7; D is unclear. The germline V gene encodes CDR1 KGHSH and CDR2 LQKENI. The CDR3 is 12 amino acids. V was trimmed by 8 bases and J by 1 base, leaving 9 bases between them. The CDR3 DNA follows: TGTGCCAGCACGTCAGAATCCTACGAGCAGTACTTC. Residues: CASTSESYEQYF.

The chain employs TRBV5-5 and TRBJ1-4, with TRBD1 matching over 10 bases. The CDR3 is made up of 18 amino acids. Losses at the gene ends were 5 bases for V and 4 bases for J; bases not matched to a gene: 14. Looked up from germline, CDR1 is SGHKS and CDR2 is YYEKEE (reference sequence). The CDR3 nucleotides are TGTGCCAGCAGTTCACACCGGGACAGGGGAACGGGTAATGAAAAACTGTTTTTT. It is translated as CASSSHRDRGTGNEKLFF.